The rows below give T cell receptor beta chains drawn from one sample of a study. TCRdb re-derived calls from the RT-PCR reads in MiXCR, one entry per CDR3 protein. In the table there are about 680,000 distinct CDR3 sequences, 14% of which are singletons. The sequenced sample consisted of memory CD4+ T cells from blood. The receptor set was obtained from a female donor in good health, serving as a healthy control. Both conserved end residues are part of each CDR3. The D gene is left open where the match is weak. Clone sizes are given selectively: once, few, many, or a class where the clone is expanded.

>TRBJ2-1|-|TRBD2|TRBV7-2
CASSLSSGSTEQFF
TGTGCCAGCAGCTTATCTAGCGGGAGCACTGAGCAGTTCTTC
>TRBJ2-1|many|-|TRBV10-3
CAISSTTLGSNEQFF
TGTGCCATCAGTTCCACCACTCTGGGGTCCAATGAGCAGTTCTTC
>TRBJ2-2|many|-|TRBV5-1
CASRYGHRDTGELFF
TGCGCCAGCAGATACGGACACCGGGACACCGGGGAGCTGTTTTTT
>TRBJ2-5|few|TRBD2|TRBV5-1
CASSLGGTNEETQYF
TGCGCCAGCAGCTTGGGAGGGACTAATGAGGAGACCCAGTACTTC
>TRBJ2-7|few|-|TRBV5-1
CASSLQDGLDYEQYF
TGCGCCAGCAGCTTGCAGGACGGATTAGATTACGAGCAGTACTTC
>TRBJ2-5|-|-|TRBV7-2
CASSLIAVGTQYF
TGTGCCAGCAGCTTGATAGCGGTAGGGACCCAGTACTTC
>TRBJ1-1|few|TRBD1|TRBV20-1
CSARTGGTGGGEAFF
TGCAGTGCTAGGACCGGGGGAACAGGGGGCGGTGAAGCTTTCTTT
>TRBJ2-3|many|-|TRBV5-1
CASSYIGGITDTQYF
TGCGCCAGCAGCTATATTGGCGGTATCACAGATACGCAGTATTTT
>TRBJ1-1|few|-|TRBV4-1
CASSEYTEAFF
TGCGCCAGCTCCGAATACACTGAAGCTTTCTTT
>TRBJ2-5|-|-|TRBV7-2
CASTNRPLETQYF
TGTGCCAGCACTAACCGGCCGCTCGAGACCCAGTACTTC
>TRBJ1-2|-|-|TRBV12-3/TRBV12-4
CASSLGQGTYYTF
TGTGCCAGCAGTTTGGGGCAGGGGACCTACTACACCTTC
>TRBJ2-7|-|-|TRBV9
CASSVTGWGGNEQYF
TGTGCCAGCAGCGTGACAGGGTGGGGGGGGAACGAGCAGTACTTC
>TRBJ2-7|-|TRBD1|TRBV5-4
CASSFTLTGEGEQYF
TGTGCCAGCAGCTTCACGTTGACAGGGGAAGGGGAGCAGTACTTC
>TRBJ1-1|-|TRBD1|TRBV20-1
CSARADRGGNTEAFF
TGCAGTGCTAGAGCGGACAGGGGGGGGAACACTGAAGCTTTCTTT
>TRBJ2-2|-|TRBD2|TRBV2
CASSDLGLASGELFF
TGTGCCAGCAGTGACCTGGGACTAGCGTCCGGGGAGCTGTTTTTT
>TRBJ2-7|-|TRBD2|TRBV28
CASGEGRSNEQYF
TGTGCCAGCGGGGAGGGCAGGTCTAACGAGCAGTACTTC
>TRBJ2-2|many|TRBD2|TRBV5-6
CASSLAGGTGELFF
TGTGCCAGCAGCTTGGCGGGGGGCACCGGGGAGCTGTTTTTT
>TRBJ2-5|many|TRBD1|TRBV12-3/TRBV12-4
CASSLSNDRGETQYF
TGTGCCAGCAGTTTGTCAAACGACAGGGGGGAGACCCAGTACTTC
>TRBJ2-7|-|-|TRBV25-1
CASREAGVYEQYF
TGTGCCAGCAGGGAGGCTGGAGTGTACGAGCAGTACTTC
>TRBJ2-3|-|-|TRBV20-1
CSARGRRNTDTQYF
TGCAGTGCTAGAGGCCGGCGAAACACAGATACGCAGTATTTT
>TRBJ2-1|-|-|TRBV5-5
CASSLDIGTSAYNEQFF
TGTGCCAGCAGCTTGGATATAGGGACCTCCGCCTACAATGAGCAGTTCTTC
>TRBJ2-7|few|TRBD1|TRBV7-6
CASSSQDRGSEQYF
TGTGCCAGCAGCTCCCAGGACAGGGGGAGCGAGCAGTACTTC
>TRBJ2-2|-|TRBD1|TRBV9
CASSVGQGYGELFF
TGTGCCAGCAGCGTGGGACAGGGTTACGGGGAGCTGTTTTTT
>TRBJ2-2|-|-|TRBV20-1
CSAPLAANTGELFF
TGCAGTGCTCCATTAGCGGCGAACACCGGGGAGCTGTTTTTT
>TRBJ2-1|few|-|TRBV7-9
CASSLFSSGNEQFF
TGTGCCAGCAGCTTGTTTTCTAGTGGTAATGAGCAGTTCTTC
>TRBJ1-3|few|-|TRBV7-2
CASSFLPTGNTIYF
TGTGCCAGCAGCTTCCTGCCGACAGGAAACACCATATATTTT
>TRBJ2-5|-|-|TRBV11-1
CASSLPGGLEETQYF
TGTGCCAGCAGCTTACCCGGGGGTTTGGAAGAGACCCAGTACTTC
>TRBJ1-1|few|TRBD1|TRBV5-1
CASSLPNSTGGQNTEAFF
TGCGCCAGCAGCTTACCAAACTCTACAGGGGGCCAGAACACTGAAGCTTTCTTT
>TRBJ2-3|many|-|TRBV11-2
CASSLWDLTDTQYF
TGTGCCAGCAGCCTCTGGGACTTGACAGATACGCAGTATTTT
>TRBJ2-5|few|TRBD2|TRBV29-1
CSVRGGEGTQYF
TGCAGCGTGCGGGGGGGCGAGGGGACCCAGTACTTC
>TRBJ1-3|many|-|TRBV24-1
CATSDSRGSGNTIYF
TGTGCCACCAGTGATTCCAGGGGTTCTGGAAACACCATATATTTT
>TRBJ2-1|-|-|TRBV3-1
CASSQAPGAQYEQFF
TGTGCCAGCAGCCAAGCTCCGGGGGCCCAGTATGAGCAGTTCTTC
>TRBJ1-1|-|TRBD1|TRBV6-1
CASRDRREAFF
TGTGCCAGCCGGGACAGGCGTGAAGCTTTCTTT
>TRBJ2-7|-|TRBD2|TRBV20-1
CSADTLAENAYEQYF
TGCAGTGCCGATACCCTAGCGGAAAACGCCTACGAGCAGTACTTC
>TRBJ2-7|few|TRBD2|TRBV5-5
CASSSQLARQTYEQYF
TGTGCCAGCAGCTCCCAACTAGCGCGACAAACCTACGAGCAGTACTTC
>TRBJ1-1|-|-|TRBV30
CAWSPGLTEAFF
TGTGCCTGGAGTCCGGGATTGACTGAAGCTTTCTTT
>TRBJ1-1|few|-|TRBV7-2
CASSQQPGTEAFF
TGTGCCAGCAGCCAACAGCCGGGAACTGAAGCTTTCTTT
>TRBJ1-1|many|-|TRBV29-1
CSVCLGPEAFF
TGCAGCGTTTGCCTGGGCCCTGAAGCTTTCTTT
>TRBJ2-2|few|-|TRBV29-1
CSVEGFGSTGELFF
TGCAGCGTTGAAGGTTTTGGGAGCACCGGGGAGCTGTTTTTT
>TRBJ2-4|few|TRBD1|TRBV28
CASSDPGGAMNIQYF
TGTGCCAGCAGTGACCCAGGGGGCGCGATGAACATTCAGTACTTC
>TRBJ2-7|many|-|TRBV5-5
CASSQGQVLYEQYF
TGTGCCAGCAGCCAGGGGCAAGTCCTCTACGAGCAGTACTTC
>TRBJ2-1|-|-|TRBV9
CASSPNRGGSSYNEQFF
TGTGCCAGCAGCCCAAATCGGGGAGGAAGCTCCTACAATGAGCAGTTCTTC
>TRBJ2-5|few|TRBD1|TRBV5-1
CASSGQGSGSGETQYF
TGCGCCAGCAGCGGACAGGGGAGCGGTTCGGGAGAGACCCAGTACTTC
>TRBJ2-2|few|-|TRBV4-2
CASSMVADHTGELFF
TGTGCCAGCAGCATGGTAGCGGACCACACCGGGGAGCTGTTTTTT